Following are 22 T cell receptor beta chains from one sample sequenced in a study of CXCR3-negative and CXCR3-positive naive CD8 T cells. Overall study results and limits: In CXCR3-positive naive cells, the TRB CDR3s were more hydrophobic than in CXCR3-negative naive cells.

These receptors lack a known antigen. cDNA libraries for TRB were generated by 5' RACE incorporating UMI labels. TCRdb reanalyzed the 5' RACE reads, giving one entry per CDR3 protein sequence and no DNA. The listing records approximately 88,000 distinct CDR3 sequences. Material: naive CXCR3+ CD8+ T cells from blood. The subset is: CD45RO-CCR7+CD27+CD95- naive CD8+ T cells expressing CXCR3 (TNR3+). Receptor source: a human donor in good health. Some clones in this sample may be carry-over from other donors' samples.

The gene calls are TRBV29-1 and TRBJ2-7; TCRdb selects TRBD1, and the lack of DNA leaves this call unchecked. The V gene's germline CDR1 is SQVTM and CDR2 ANQGSEA. The CDR3 sequence is 15 residues long. The CDR3 region is CSVKPGWDKPYEQYF.

The V gene is TRBV6-5, the J gene TRBJ2-1; the D call from TCRdb, TRBD1, cannot be confirmed without DNA. Germline-derived CDR1 and CDR2 are MNHEY and SVGAGI. CDR3 size: 14 residues. CDR3 residues: CASSSDRVYNEQFF.

V usage is TRBV21-1 and J usage is TRBJ2-7; TCRdb indicates TRBD1, and absent DNA this call remains unverified. TRBV21-1 corresponds to a pseudogene. The CDR3 contains 15 residues. The CDR3 region is CASSKCGTGGHEQYF.

CDR3 region: CSAMRSWDEQFF. The rearrangement links TRBV20-1 to TRBJ2-1. The CDR3 consists of 12 residues. Germline CDR1 and CDR2: DFQATT and SNEGSKA (reference sequence).

The genes are TRBV6-1 and TRBJ1-3. There are 15 residues in the CDR3. CDR1 MNHNS and CDR2 SASEGT come from the germline V gene. CDR3 in amino acids: CASSEDRSSGNTIYF.

The chain employs TRBV19 and TRBJ2-1; TCRdb reports TRBD2, a call that lacks DNA to check it against. The CDR3 extends over 15 amino acids. Germline values: CDR1 LNHDA, CDR2 SQIVND (reference sequence). CDR3 amino acids: CASSSSGSSYNEQFF.

This chain links TRBV28 with TRBJ2-7; TCRdb calls TRBD2, which cannot be checked without DNA. CDR3 size: 14 residues. The germline V gene has CDR1 MDHEN and CDR2 SYDVKM. The CDR3 loop is CASSLWGTSREQYF.

The chain is built from TRBV15 and TRBJ2-7. The CDR3 runs to 13 residues. Germline assignment: CDR1 LNHNV and CDR2 YYDKDF (reference sequence). The CDR3 reads CATSTERAGEQYF.

The rearrangement links TRBV5-5 to TRBJ2-3; TCRdb names TRBD2, which stays unverified in the absence of DNA. This CDR3 has 14 residues. Germline loops: CDR1 SGHKS, CDR2 YYEKEE (reference sequence). The CDR3 spells CASSLMTRGDTQYF.

The V gene is TRBV29-1, the J gene TRBJ1-1. CDR1 is SQVTM and CDR2 is ANQGSEA in the germline V gene. CDR3 size: 12 residues. CDR3 sequence reads: CSVAGRGTEAFF.

The V and J genes are TRBV6-2 or TRBV6-3 and TRBJ1-2; TCRdb selects TRBD1, and the lack of DNA leaves this call unchecked. The CDR3 covers 11 residues. Germline lookup yields CDR1 MNHEY and CDR2 SVGEGT. CDR3: CATAGTHGYTF.

This chain links TRBV4-3 with TRBJ2-7. This CDR3 comprises 15 residues. Per the germline V gene, CDR1 is LGHNA and CDR2 is YSLEER. The chain's CDR3 is CASSPGHSPSYEQYF.

V gene TRBV20-1 combines with J gene TRBJ1-4; with no DNA, the TCRdb D assignment of TRBD1 cannot be verified. Germline V gene data show CDR1 as DFQATT and CDR2 as SNEGSKA (reference sequence). This CDR3 has 14 amino acids. The CDR3 is CSARVYRGNEKLFF.

The V call is TRBV28, the J call TRBJ2-7; TCRdb outputs TRBD2, but without DNA this stays unchecked. This CDR3 is 16 amino acids long. The V gene's germline CDR1 is MDHEN and CDR2 SYDVKM. The CDR3 here is CASISLAGGRHYEQYF.

The chain's CDR3 is CASSPTRAETQYF. The V call is TRBV7-9, the J call TRBJ2-5; lacking DNA, the TRBD2 call made by TCRdb goes unchecked. The CDR3 extends over 13 amino acids. Germline V lookup: CDR1 SEHNR, CDR2 FQNEAQ (reference sequence).

This sequence joins TRBV20-1 and TRBJ1-1; the TCRdb D gene call, TRBD1, has no DNA to confirm it. Germline CDR1 DFQATT, CDR2 SNEGSKA (reference sequence). The CDR3 runs 15 residues. CDR3 in amino acids: CSALGGVSMNTEAFF.

V and J are TRBV29-1 and TRBJ2-5. Per germline, CDR1 SQVTM and CDR2 ANQGSEA. CDR3 length: 11 residues. CDR3 sequence reads: CSVVQLETQYF.

V gene TRBV3-1 combines with J gene TRBJ2-5; TCRdb proposes TRBD2, but this gene call is untestable without DNA. Looked up from germline, CDR1 is LGHDT and CDR2 is YNNKEL (reference sequence). The CDR3 has 15 amino acids. CDR3 sequence reads: CASSQEETRQETQYF.

The genes are TRBV3-1 and TRBJ2-1. This CDR3 contains 14 residues. Germline values: CDR1 LGHDT, CDR2 YNNKEL (reference sequence). The CDR3 loop is CASSQFKGHDEQFF.

This chain links TRBV13 with TRBJ1-2; TCRdb calls TRBD1, which cannot be checked without DNA. The germline CDR1 and CDR2 sequences are PRHDT and FYEKMQ (reference sequence). This CDR3 spans 13 amino acids. CDR3 residues: CASTKDRVKGYTF.

V and J are TRBV5-6 and TRBJ2-5; lacking DNA, the TRBD1 call made by TCRdb goes unchecked. Germline V gene sequence: CDR1 SGHDT, CDR2 YYEEEE. The CDR3 has 13 amino acids. CDR3 residues: CASSLAGQGAQYF.

The rearrangement uses TRBV18 and TRBJ2-6; TCRdb calls TRBD1, which cannot be checked without DNA. This CDR3 is 16 amino acids long. CDR1 is KGHSH, CDR2 LQKENI, per germline. The CDR3 spells CASSPGQGAGANVLTF.